These 9 T cell receptor beta chains were all obtained from the same sample, sequenced in a study of T-cell reconstitution after alpha-beta-depleted transplantation in children. General study results and limits: T-cell counts and diversity were attributed mostly to newly produced T cells one year after transplant.

Unique molecular identifiers were incorporated when the TCRbeta library was constructed. TCRdb used MiXCR to reprocess the PCR reads, holding one entry per CDR3 protein. This repertoire shows 250,000 to 300,000 distinct CDR3 sequences, roughly 8.2% found once; its top ten account for about 8.2%. These receptors have no known antigen. The sample was peripheral blood, taken 360 days after TCRalphabeta/CD19-depleted stem cell transplant. The origin of the receptors is a female patient under 10 years old who had a stem cell transplant for Fanconi anemia, so the T cells may come from the graft donor.

This clonotype was counted only a few times. CDR3 DNA sequence: TGCAGTGCTAGAGACCCACGGGACAGCTCTGGAAACACCATATATTTT. This translates into CSARDPRDSSGNTIYF. The chain joins TRBV20-1 to TRBJ1-3, with 7 bases that match TRBD1. Germline CDR1 reads DFQATT; CDR2 reads SNEGSKA (reference sequence). The CDR3 sequence is 16 residues long. V was pared by 0 bases and J by 0 bases, with 5 bases of the junction left unmatched.

Ten or more counts support this clonotype. The gene calls are TRBV5-1 and TRBJ2-1; 11 bases fit TRBD2. CDR3 length: 17 amino acids. V dropped 3 bases and J dropped 8; count of bases not matched to a gene: 13. Germline CDR1 SGHRS, CDR2 YFSETQ. The CDR3 nucleotides read TGCGCCAGCAGCTATAGGGAGACTAGCGGGAAAATCTATGAGCAGTTCTTC. This translates into CASSYRETSGKIYEQFF.

There are many counts of this clonotype. The chain couples TRBV6-5 to TRBJ2-3; 9 bases agree with TRBD2. The V and J ends lost 5 bases and 3 bases, in that order; junction bases with no gene match: 9. Per germline, CDR1 MNHEY and CDR2 SVGAGI. CDR3 length: 16 amino acids. Written as DNA, the CDR3 is TGTGCCAGCAGTAACGAGGGACTAGCAGCGACAGATACGCAGTATTTT. Translated: CASSNEGLAATDTQYF.

This clonotype was counted between two and nine times. The J gene is TRBJ2-2, the V gene TRBV28; 9 bases line up with TRBD2. The CDR3 loop spans 16 amino acids. Germline V lookup: CDR1 MDHEN, CDR2 SYDVKM. V dropped 2 bases and J dropped 3; count of bases not matched to a gene: 4. CDR3 sequence: CASSLAGGSDTGELFF. CDR3 sequence (DNA): TGTGCCAGCAGTTTAGCGGGGGGGTCGGACACCGGGGAGCTGTTTTTT.

The V gene is TRBV28, the J gene TRBJ2-7; D gene ambiguous. This CDR3 comprises 15 residues. V was shortened by 7 bases and J by 0 bases, with 16 bases between the two germline ends. Germline CDR1 MDHEN, CDR2 SYDVKM. CDR3 bases: TGTGCCAGCACCCCGGGCGCCTTTAACTCCTACGAGCAGTACGTC. Its protein is CASTPGAFNSYEQYV.

This clonotype was seen repeatedly, ten times or more. This chain joins TRBV25-1 and TRBJ2-7, with 8 bases that match TRBD1. The J segment lost 3 bases and the V segment lost 3 bases, leaving 10 bases of the junction unmatched. The CDR3 has 16 residues. Germline lookup yields CDR1 MGHDK and CDR2 SYGVNS. The CDR3, as DNA: TGTGCCAGCAGTGACCCCAGGACAGGGCTCGACTACGAGCAGTACTTC. Translated: CASSDPRTGLDYEQYF.

This clonotype has at least ten counts. This rearrangement joins TRBV10-3 to TRBJ2-1; either TRBD1 or TRBD2 may fit D (5 bases each). CDR1 is ENHRY, CDR2 SYGVKD, per germline. The length of the CDR3 is 15 residues. The V and J ends lost 6 bases and 2 bases respectively, with 14 bases between them. CDR3 sequence reads: CAISGRDGPYNEQFF. CDR3 coding DNA: TGTGCCATCAGCGGCCGGGACGGACCCTACAATGAGCAGTTCTTC.

On this clonotype: Because the CDR3 is missing its conserved closing phenylalanine or tryptophan, this is likely a read error. The chain uses TRBV6-1 and TRBJ1-4; D gene unclear. CDR1 is MNHNS, CDR2 SASEGT, per germline. This CDR3 is built from 15 residues. Trimming took 6 bases from V and 7 from J, leaving 18 bases between them. CDR3 DNA sequence: TGTGCCAGCAGCTCCTACCCTCCCGTTGGTGAAAAACTGTTTTCT. Translating it yields CASSSYPPVGEKLFS.

The sample holds many counts of this clonotype. This chain joins TRBV7-2 and TRBJ2-5; D gene ambiguous. V was cut by 1 base and J by 1 base, with 13 bases left in between. The CDR3 is made up of 16 amino acids. Germline values: CDR1 SGHTA, CDR2 FQGNSA. The CDR3 here is CASSLEGLLIQETQYF. The CDR3 DNA is TGTGCCAGCAGCTTAGAGGGCCTGCTTATCCAAGAGACCCAGTACTTC.